This T cell receptor beta chain was identified during a study of human T cells and chemical hapten exposure. This clonotype was detected a few times. TCRdb re-called the RACE reads through MiXCR, storing one row per CDR3 protein. The sample has roughly 100,000 distinct CDR3 sequences; 10% to 15% are singletons. The time point here: pre-sensitization, week 0. The treatment denotes: therapeutic diphenylcyclopropenone sensitization with weekly scalp DPC. Germline CDR1 LGHDT, CDR2 YNNKEL (reference sequence). CDR3 length: 14 residues. V was pared by 4 bases and J by 6 bases, with 4 bases of the junction left unmatched.

The chain combines TRBV3-1 with TRBJ2-3; 10 nucleotides agree with TRBD1. The material sequenced was whole blood, taken in connection with sensitization to the hapten diphenylcyclopropenone (DPC). This clonotype was obtained from a woman between 45 and 60 years old with alopecia areata. Some clones in this sample may be carry-over from other donors' samples. DNA of the CDR3: TGTGCCAGCAGCCCGACAGGGGGCGGGGATACGCAGTATTTT. Translation gives CASSPTGGGDTQYF.